The clone carrying this T cell receptor beta chain was counted a few times. The data originate from a study of blood T cell repertoires in COVID-19. Study-wide background: The study drew acute and convalescent COVID-19 samples from the United States, Italy and Spain.

Under the authors' procedure: Counts of nucleated cells, estimated from reference gene primer amplification, were obtained. Profiling relied on immunoSEQ multiplex PCR, and the TCRdb table lists in-frame clones only, not all of them. That table gives V, J and clone size, and the DNA gave D and trimming. Seen here are about 190,000 clones, around 82% observed once, and the top ten hold about a sixth. This CDR3 contains 15 residues. Germline V gives CDR1 SGHRS, CDR2 YFSETQ. Deletions cut 4 bases from V and 4 bases from J, with 17 bases between. Participants were aged about 18 to 90 years, lived in 20 to 30 US areas, and enrolled virtually. Participant-reported clinical history was the basis for cohort assignment.

V usage is TRBV5-1 and J usage is TRBJ1-2; D possibly corresponds to TRBD1 (6 bases). Sequencing was carried out using PBMCs or T cells enriched from blood (not recorded which). The receptor was derived from a woman in her 50s with acute COVID-19. In DNA form, the CDR3 reads TGCGCCAGCAGCAGACAAGGGGGGGCGAGCTATGGCTACACCTTC. Translating it yields CASSRQGGASYGYTF. The entire variable domain, with the rest obtained from reference TRBV5-1 and TRBJ1-2, is as follows: KAGVTQTPRYLIKTRGQQVTLSCSPISGHRSVSWYQQTPGQGLQFLFEYFSETQRNKGNFPGRFSGRQFSNSRSEMNVSTLELGDSALYLCASSRQGGASYGYTFGSGTRLTVV.